The 8 T cell receptor beta chains listed next were all sequenced from one sample in a study of cytomegalovirus exposure and HLA in healthy donors (dated by TCRdb to about 2017). The protocol used for the library was the immunoSEQ multiplex PCR assay. For the multiplex PCR, a mixture combining 60 forward primers for TCR Vbeta segments and 13 reverse primers for TCR Jbeta segments was used. Here the immuneACCESS table is served through TCRdb, limited to in-frame sequences with V and J called. Missing clones are a known gap in these copies; in checked studies unresolved V genes cover under half, and the rest lacks a known reason. The table for this sample lists about 200,000 clones; 70% of them were counted only once. The ten largest clones take up less than 3% of the sample. Input material: PBMCs. The receptors stem from a man aged 40-49 years in good health and CMV-seropositive.

This clone was detected only a few times. V gene TRBV6-5 combines with J gene TRBJ1-1; D ambiguous. The CDR3 covers 13 residues. V was pared by 3 bases and J by 4 bases, with 9 bases between. Germline V gene sequence: CDR1 MNHEY, CDR2 SVGAGI. CDR3 DNA: TGTGCCAGCAGTTATACAGAGGGCACTGAAGCTTTCTTT. Protein product: CASSYTEGTEAFF.

The V call is TRBV29-1, the J call TRBJ2-7, with D unresolved. Germline V gene sequence: CDR1 SQVTM, CDR2 ANQGSEA. CDR3 length equals 13 residues. V lost 4 bases and J 0 bases, leaving 10 bases between the germline ends. The CDR3 loop is CSVVPMSSYEQYF. Here the CDR3 DNA reads TGCAGCGTTGTTCCCATGAGCTCCTACGAGCAGTACTTC.

The gene calls are TRBV6-5 and TRBJ2-7, with D possibly matching TRBD1 (6 bases). Between the trimmed V and J ends, which lost 5 bases and 4 bases, there was a span of 15 bases. Germline V lookup: CDR1 MNHEY, CDR2 SVGAGI. The CDR3 consists of 14 residues. CDR3 sequence reads: CASSKQGRGYEQYF. The CDR3 DNA sequence: TGTGCCAGCAGTAAACAGGGACGTGGGTACGAGCAGTACTTC.

This clone showed up just a few times. The chain couples TRBV19 to TRBJ1-2; D uncertain. The CDR3 length is 13 residues. Germline CDR1 and CDR2: LNHDA and SQIVND (reference sequence). Trimming removed 5 bases from V and 4 bases from J, with 11 bases in between. The CDR3 bases are TGTGCCAGTAGTCTGTACACGCTCTATGGCTACACCTTC. Translated, it gives CASSLYTLYGYTF.

The chain recombines TRBV6-5 with TRBJ1-1; 9 nucleotides align to TRBD1. Trimming removed 0 bases from V and 7 bases from J; junction bases left unmatched: 6. This CDR3 is built from 15 residues. In germline, CDR1 is MNHEY, CDR2 SVGAGI. The DNA of the CDR3 is TGTGCCAGCAGTTACTCGGGGACAGGGCCTTATGAAGCTTTCTTT. Protein sequence: CASSYSGTGPYEAFF.

The chain employs TRBV5-1 and TRBJ2-2; a possible D gene is TRBD2 (5 bases). CDR3 size: 16 residues. Germline values: CDR1 SGHRS, CDR2 YFSETQ. V gave up 2 bases and J gave up 0 bases, with 11 bases separating them. The CDR3 nucleotides read TGCGCCAGCAGCTTACGAGGGCCTCCGAACACCGGGGAGCTGTTTTTT. Protein product: CASSLRGPPNTGELFF.

The chain joins TRBV29-1 to TRBJ2-5; 7 bases are a match to TRBD1. The CDR3 extends over 13 amino acids. With V trimmed by 3 bases and J by 5 bases, 6 bases remained unmatched. The germline V gene has CDR1 SQVTM and CDR2 ANQGSEA. CDR3 DNA: TGCAGCGTTGACAGGGGGTTATTGGAGACCCAGTACTTC. Translated, it gives CSVDRGLLETQYF.

The chain joins TRBV9 to TRBJ2-7, with D tentatively TRBD2 (6 bases). The germline V gene encodes CDR1 SGDLS and CDR2 YYNGEE. Trimming stripped 0 bases from V and 7 bases from J, with 8 bases between. There are 12 residues in the CDR3. In DNA, the CDR3 is TGTGCCAGCAGCGTAGTCGGGGGAGAGCAGTACTTC. It encodes CASSVVGGEQYF.